One T cell receptor beta chain is described in this entry. The V end was cut by 4 bases, the J end by 4 bases, with 11 bases between. CDR1 and CDR2 (germline): SQVTM, ANQGSEA. The CDR3 length is 13 residues. Reverse transcription of 0.5 to 1 ug RNA was performed with random hexamers. TCRdb fed the immunoSEQ multiplex PCR reads into MiXCR, producing one record per CDR3 protein. The repertoire holds 180,000 or so distinct CDR3 sequences, with just under 95% as singletons. The data belong to a study of CD8 T cells in Susac syndrome. The rearrangement links TRBV29-1 to TRBJ1-5; weak D call: TRBD1 (5 bases). The TCR originated in a human donor in good health. Sequenced: CD4+ T cells from PBMCs. The CDR3 spells CSVVLGPNQPQHF. DNA of the CDR3: TGCAGCGTTGTATTGGGGCCTAATCAGCCCCAGCATTTT.